These 12 T cell receptor beta chains originate from one sample sequenced in a study of blood T cell repertoires in COVID-19. TCRdb keeps only in-frame clones here, not all; method: immunoSEQ multiplex PCR. The top ten clones hold approximately 9.2% of a sample with about 130,000 clones, roughly four fifths of them seen once. The sample was PBMCs or T cells enriched from blood (not recorded which). These receptors originate from a man in his forties or fifties who had recovered from COVID-19.

The chain couples TRBV28 to TRBJ2-1; 9 bases match TRBD1. Looked up from germline, CDR1 is MDHEN and CDR2 is SYDVKM. The CDR3 is 20 residues long. V lost 2 bases, J lost 4 bases, and 18 bases stayed unmatched. The CDR3 bases are TGTGCCAGCAGTTTACCCGGGGTCCGGACAGGGGTCAAGGGGTACAATGAGCAGTTCTTC. Translation: CASSLPGVRTGVKGYNEQFF.

V and J are TRBV5-1 and TRBJ1-2; 8 bases are shared with TRBD1. V trimming: 0 bases; J trimming: 0 bases; junction bases outside the gene matches: 7. From germline, CDR1 is SGHRS and CDR2 YFSETQ. This CDR3 has 17 amino acids. CDR3 DNA: TGCGCCAGCAGCTTGGCGGCAGGGGGCAGCGCTAACTATGGCTACACCTTC. Translated: CASSLAAGGSANYGYTF.

The chain joins TRBV7-9 to TRBJ1-2, with TRBD1 matching over 7 bases. Germline V gene data show CDR1 as SEHNR and CDR2 as FQNEAQ (reference sequence). V lost 1 base to trimming and J lost 8 bases; unmatched junction nucleotides: 7. The CDR3 contains 14 residues. The CDR3 DNA follows: TGTGCCAGCAGCTTAGGGACAGGACTCGGAGGCTACACCTTC. Protein: CASSLGTGLGGYTF.

This chain links TRBV6-2 or TRBV6-3 with TRBJ1-5, with D perhaps matching TRBD1 (6 bases). The length of the CDR3 is 17 residues. V lost 0 bases, J lost 6 bases, and 18 bases lay in between. Looked up from germline, CDR1 is MNHEY and CDR2 is SVGEGT. The CDR3 region is CASSYSTYREPSQPQHF. DNA for the CDR3: TGTGCCAGCAGTTACTCGACTTACAGGGAGCCGAGTCAGCCCCAGCATTTT.

In its sample, this clone was seen many times. The gene calls are TRBV9 and TRBJ1-1; 7 nucleotides match TRBD1. The junction had 4 bases not matched to a gene; V was cut back by 3 bases and J by 2 bases. The CDR3 has 14 residues. CDR1 and CDR2 (germline): SGDLS, YYNGEE. The CDR3 bases are TGTGCCAGCAGCGGGGACAGTCTTAACACTGAAGCTTTCTTT. Its protein product is CASSGDSLNTEAFF. The whole variable domain, filled in from reference TRBV9 and TRBJ1-1, reads DSGVTQTPKHLITATGQRVTLRCSPRSGDLSVYWYQQSLDQGLQFLIQYYNGEERAKGNILERFSAQQFPDLHSELNLSSLELGDSALYFCASSGDSLNTEAFFGQGTRLTVV.

This rearrangement joins TRBV7-3 to TRBJ2-3, with D perhaps matching TRBD2 (6 bases). The germline V and J ends were trimmed by 2 bases and 1 base, with 13 bases remaining between them. This CDR3 has 16 amino acids. Germline CDR1 reads SGHTA; CDR2 reads FQGTGA. Here the CDR3 reads CASSLGAGIRTDTQYF. The CDR3, as DNA: TGTGCCAGCAGCTTAGGGGCGGGGATTCGCACAGATACGCAGTATTTT. Full variable domain (rest looked up from reference TRBV7-3 and TRBJ2-3): GAGVSQTPSNKVTEKGKYVELRCDPISGHTALYWYRQSLGQGPEFLIYFQGTGAADDSGLPNDRFFAVRPEGSVSTLKIQRTERGDSAVYLCASSLGAGIRTDTQYFGPGTRLTVL.

V usage is TRBV6-2 or TRBV6-3 and J usage is TRBJ2-1, with 7 bases fitting TRBD1. The J segment lost 5 bases and the V segment lost 2 bases, leaving 9 bases of the junction unmatched. The germline V gene encodes CDR1 MNHEY and CDR2 SVGEGT. The CDR3 has 16 residues. The CDR3 here is CASSYPTGVWNNEQFF. The CDR3 nucleotides read TGTGCCAGCAGTTACCCTACAGGGGTATGGAACAATGAGCAGTTCTTC.

V gene TRBV18 combines with J gene TRBJ2-3; D might be TRBD2 (6 bases). Germline CDR1 is KGHSH and CDR2 is LQKENI. The CDR3 spans 15 residues. Deletions cut 3 bases from V and 6 bases from J, with 16 bases between. The CDR3 loop reads CASSPAGPPQDTQYF. In nucleotides, the CDR3 is TGTGCCAGCTCACCTGCGGGGCCACCGCAGGATACGCAGTATTTT.

The V and J genes are TRBV19 and TRBJ2-6; TRBD1 matches at 9 bases. V trimming: 5 bases; J trimming: 11 bases; junction bases outside the gene matches: 7. Per germline, CDR1 LNHDA and CDR2 SQIVND (reference sequence). CDR3 size: 14 residues. For the CDR3, the DNA is TGTGCCAGTAGTCCCAAACAGGGGGCATACGTCCTGACTTTC. Translated, it gives CASSPKQGAYVLTF.

V and J are TRBV5-1 and TRBJ1-1; D possibly corresponds to TRBD1 (6 bases). CDR1 is SGHRS, CDR2 YFSETQ, per germline. CDR3 length: 14 residues. The ends were cut back, 0 bases at V and 2 bases at J, with 8 bases in the middle. As DNA, the CDR3 is TGCGCCAGCAGCTTGGGACAGGCCAACACTGAAGCTTTCTTT. Translated: CASSLGQANTEAFF.

The V gene is TRBV12-5, the J gene TRBJ2-2; D is unclear. This CDR3 comprises 15 residues. The V gene's germline CDR1 is LGHNT and CDR2 FRNRAP. Trimming left V 10 bases short and J 1 base short, with 16 bases between. The chain's CDR3 is CANPAWARNTGELFF. The CDR3 nucleotides read TGTGCTAACCCCGCCTGGGCCCGGAACACCGGGGAGCTGTTTTTT.

This chain uses TRBV28 with TRBJ1-2; weak D call: TRBD1 (5 bases). Germline-derived CDR1 and CDR2 are MDHEN and SYDVKM. CDR3 length equals 13 residues. V was cut by 3 bases and J by 7 bases, with 12 bases left in between. The CDR3 loop reads CASSFPGPSGYTF. The CDR3 nucleotides are TGTGCCAGCAGTTTCCCAGGGCCTTCTGGCTACACCTTC.